The 27 T cell receptor beta chains presented below share a single source sample, sequenced in a study of blood T cells in healthy people across ages. Primers used in a second PCR of about 7 to 12 cycles were a sample-barcoded 5' primer and a J-beta primer mix. TCRdb itself ran the 5' RACE reads through MiXCR, one entry per CDR3 protein. Of 780,000 or so distinct CDR3 sequences detected, around 50% appear once; the ten largest clones hold roughly 24%. Sequenced input: blood. These receptors were obtained from a man aged 40-49 years in good health.

This clonotype was counted between two and nine times. CDR3 bases: TGTGCCAGCAGTTTACTTTCCGGGCTGAACAATGAGCAGTTCTTC. It is translated as CASSLLSGLNNEQFF. The chain couples TRBV28 to TRBJ2-1; D gene uncertain. Trimming removed 2 bases at V and 5 bases at J, with 13 bases between. The CDR3 sequence is 15 residues long. Germline V gives CDR1 MDHEN, CDR2 SYDVKM.

This clonotype was picked up one time. CDR3 sequence: CASSYDRVSEQYF. CDR3 in DNA: TGTGCCAGCAGTTATGACAGGGTCTCCGAGCAGTACTTC. V is TRBV6-5 and J is TRBJ2-5; 7 bases align to TRBD1. The last part of the DNA fits TRBJ2-7 better; the J call may be wrong. This CDR3 has 13 amino acids. The germline gives CDR1 MNHEY, CDR2 SVGAGI.

V is TRBV25-1 and J is TRBJ1-1; D might be TRBD1 (6 bases). CDR1 and CDR2 from the germline V gene are MGHDK and SYGVNS. The CDR3 contains 12 residues. V shed 3 bases and J shed 9 bases, with 11 bases lying between them. CDR3 residues: CASSDIGTQAFF. The CDR3 DNA reads TGTGCCAGCAGTGATATAGGGACACAAGCTTTCTTT.

This chain uses TRBV7-2 with TRBJ2-2; D ambiguous. This CDR3 comprises 16 residues. Trimming pared 2 bases from V and 2 bases from J, leaving 12 bases between. Germline V gene data show CDR1 as SGHTA and CDR2 as FQGNSA. For the CDR3, the DNA is TGTGCCAGCAGCTTAATTGGGCCCCCAAACACCGGGGAGCTGTTTTTT. Its protein product is CASSLIGPPNTGELFF.

J is TRBJ2-3 and V is TRBV12-3 or TRBV12-4; a weak D match, TRBD1 (6 bases). CDR3 length: 17 amino acids. V was shortened by 0 bases and J by 9 bases, with 22 bases between the two germline ends. The CDR3 protein is CASSLATPDPGHKTQYF. CDR3 coding DNA: TGTGCCAGCAGTTTAGCTACTCCTGACCCGGGACATAAAACGCAGTATTTT.

The rearrangement uses TRBV11-2 and TRBJ1-4; the D gene is possibly TRBD1 (5 bases). This CDR3 comprises 16 residues. Germline-derived CDR1 and CDR2 are SGHAT and FQNNGV. V was shortened by 4 bases and J by 4 bases, with 16 bases between the two germline ends. DNA of the CDR3: TGTGCCAGCAGCTCATTTAAGGGAGGGGATAATGAAAAACTGTTTTTT. Translating gives CASSSFKGGDNEKLFF.

The genes are TRBV11-3 and TRBJ2-4; D not certain. The CDR3 covers 11 residues. Trimming cost V 0 bases and J 13 bases, with 7 bases left between them. From germline, CDR1 is SGHNT and CDR2 YENEEA. In DNA form, the CDR3 reads TGTGCCAGCAGCTTAGATCAAGAGCAGTACTTC. Translating it yields CASSLDQEQYF. The full variable domain, its missing parts supplied by reference TRBV11-3 and TRBJ2-4, is EAGVVQSPRYKIIEKKQPVAFWCNPISGHNTLYWYLQNLGQGPELLIRYENEEAVDDSQLPKDRFSAERLKGVDSTLKIQPAELGDSAVYLCASSLDQEQYFGAGTRLSVL.

This clonotype came up a few times. The chain employs TRBV7-9 and TRBJ2-5; D gene uncertain. The CDR3 totals 14 residues. V was shortened by 1 base and J by 2 bases, with 8 bases between the two germline ends. Germline V gene data show CDR1 as SEHNR and CDR2 as FQNEAQ (reference sequence). CDR3 sequence reads: CASSLEGIQETQYF. The CDR3 coding sequence is TGTGCCAGCAGCTTAGAAGGGATACAAGAGACCCAGTACTTC. Full variable domain (rest looked up from reference TRBV7-9 and TRBJ2-5): DTGVSQNPRHKITKRGQNVTFRCDPISEHNRLYWYRQTLGQGPEFLTYFQNEAQLEKSRLLSDRFSAERPKGSFSTLEIQRTEQGDSAMYLCASSLEGIQETQYFGPGTRLLVL.

The chain combines TRBV18 with TRBJ1-1; D not certain. The CDR3 consists of 12 residues. CDR1 and CDR2 (germline): KGHSH, LQKENI. Between the trimmed V and J ends, which lost 3 bases and 6 bases, there was a span of 8 bases. DNA for the CDR3: TGTGCCAGCTCACCTGGACTGGCTGAAGCTTTCTTT. Amino acids: CASSPGLAEAFF.

The rearrangement joins TRBV28 to TRBJ1-1; D remains unclear. V was shortened by 6 bases and J by 4 bases, with 18 bases between the two germline ends. The CDR3 extends over 15 amino acids. Germline lookup yields CDR1 MDHEN and CDR2 SYDVKM. The CDR3 here is CASSPLSGFATEAFF. CDR3 DNA: TGTGCCAGCAGCCCATTGTCGGGATTTGCCACTGAAGCTTTCTTT.

This clonotype was recorded once. The CDR3 sequence: CASSVAQGSSEGEKLFF. CDR3 in DNA: TGTGCCAGCAGTGTCGCACAGGGGAGTAGTGAAGGTGAAAAACTGTTTTTT. The chain has TRBV25-1 and TRBJ1-4; 7 nucleotides line up with TRBD1. Germline V lookup: CDR1 MGHDK, CDR2 SYGVNS. CDR3 length: 17 residues. V was clipped by 4 bases and J by 7 bases; unmatched bases: 15.

This chain joins TRBV29-1 and TRBJ2-3; tentatively, D is TRBD1 or TRBD2 (5 bases each). The germline V gene encodes CDR1 SQVTM and CDR2 ANQGSEA. CDR3 length equals 13 residues. Trimming shortened V by 8 bases and J by 4 bases, and 16 bases separated the two germline ends. CDR3 region: CSSGDPTADTQYF. As DNA, the CDR3 is TGCAGCTCCGGGGACCCAACGGCAGATACGCAGTATTTT.

This clonotype was seen a handful of times. This sequence joins TRBV6-6 and TRBJ1-2, with a tentative D call TRBD1 (5 bases). The germline V and J ends were trimmed by 4 bases and 8 bases, with 17 bases remaining between them. The CDR3 is 14 residues long. The V gene's germline CDR1 is MNHNY and CDR2 SVGAGI (reference sequence). CDR3 bases: TGTGCCAGCAGTTCCCGGGACTCCCTGAGGGGCTACACCTTC. Residues: CASSSRDSLRGYTF.

The rearrangement uses TRBV2 and TRBJ2-7; perhaps TRBD2 as D (6 bases). The CDR3 runs 13 residues. Germline CDR1 is SNHLY and CDR2 is FYNNEI. Trimming took 6 bases from V and 2 from J, leaving 11 bases between them. The CDR3: CASRISGAYEQYF. CDR3 in DNA: TGTGCCAGCAGGATTTCGGGGGCCTACGAGCAGTACTTC.

This rearrangement joins TRBV7-2 to TRBJ2-5, with TRBD2 matching 9 bases. From germline, CDR1 is SGHTA and CDR2 FQGNSA. V was pared by 5 bases and J by 11 bases, with 12 bases of the junction left unmatched. CDR3 size: 14 residues. Here the CDR3 DNA reads TGTGCCAGCAGCATTGGCGGGGGGGACAATGAGCAGTACTTC. This translates into CASSIGGGDNEQYF.

This clonotype was detected once. V gene TRBV20-1 combines with J gene TRBJ2-5; no clear D gene. The CDR3 is 15 amino acids. Germline-derived CDR1 and CDR2 are DFQATT and SNEGSKA (reference sequence). V lost 3 bases to trimming and J lost 5 bases, with 19 bases between them. The DNA of the CDR3 is TGCAGTGCTAGTCGCCAAGACCTTGGTGGGGAGACCCAGTACTTC. It encodes CSASRQDLGGETQYF.

This clonotype was counted between two and nine times. The CDR3: CASSLMGNIQYF. CDR3 bases: TGTGCCAGCAGCTTAATGGGAAACATTCAGTACTTC. The chain couples TRBV7-2 to TRBJ2-4; D call uncertain. Deletions cut 2 bases from V and 6 bases from J, with 5 bases between. The CDR3 has 12 residues. CDR1 SGHTA and CDR2 FQGNSA come from the germline V gene.

The rearrangement links TRBV12-3 or TRBV12-4 to TRBJ2-3; 7 bases align to TRBD2. CDR3 size: 15 residues. The V and J ends lost 5 bases and 5 bases, in that order; junction bases with no gene match: 10. Here the CDR3 DNA reads TGTGCCAGCAGTCCCAGCGGGAATAGTATAGATACGCAGTATTTT. Protein product: CASSPSGNSIDTQYF.

CDR3: CASSEDRGNQPQHF. The CDR3 DNA sequence: TGTGCCAGCAGCGAGGACAGGGGAAATCAGCCCCAGCATTTT. The V and J genes are TRBV9 and TRBJ1-5; TRBD1 aligns across 9 bases. J gave up 4 bases and V 3 bases, and 2 bases lay outside the gene matches. Germline CDR1 is SGDLS and CDR2 is YYNGEE. The CDR3 contains 14 residues.

This clonotype was recorded once. The genes are TRBV27 and TRBJ1-6; no clear D gene. From germline, CDR1 is MNHEY and CDR2 SMNVEV (reference sequence). The CDR3 loop spans 17 amino acids. Trimming removed 0 bases at V and 1 base at J, with 10 bases between. The CDR3 nucleotides read TGTGCCAGCAGTTTATCGCTCACCGGGTCCTATAATTCACCCCTCCACTTT. This codes for CASSLSLTGSYNSPLHF.

This clonotype was seen repeatedly, ten times or more. V and J are TRBV20-1 and TRBJ1-1; 8 bases line up with TRBD1. The CDR3 runs 13 residues. Losses at the gene ends were 7 bases for V and 2 bases for J; bases not matched to a gene: 6. CDR1 and CDR2 from the germline V gene are DFQATT and SNEGSKA (reference sequence). The CDR3, as DNA: TGCAGTGGGGGGACAGGAACAAACACTGAAGCTTTCTTT. This encodes CSGGTGTNTEAFF.

Regarding this clonotype: A single base separates this from a much larger clone, so it may be a read error. The chain joins TRBV5-1 to TRBJ2-5, with 8 bases lining up with TRBD2. V was clipped by 3 bases and J by 11 bases; unmatched bases: 15. Germline values: CDR1 SGHRS, CDR2 YFSETQ. The CDR3 extends over 15 amino acids. CDR3 coding DNA: TGCGCCAGCAGCTGGGGACGAGCGGGAGATGGTGAGCAGTACTTC. Its protein is CASSWGRAGDGEQYF.

In DNA form, the CDR3 reads TGTGCCAGCGGATCGACTTGGGGCGAGCAGTACTTC. It translates to CASGSTWGEQYF. The rearrangement links TRBV27 to TRBJ2-5; unclear D gene. Gene TRBJ2-7 matches the end of the DNA better, so the J call may be wrong. The length of the CDR3 is 12 residues. Germline CDR1 MNHEY, CDR2 SMNVEV (reference sequence).

The sample holds a few counts of this clonotype. The chain uses TRBV9 and TRBJ2-7; 8 bases agree with TRBD1. V lost 4 bases and J lost 9; bases outside the gene matches: 9. CDR1 is SGDLS, CDR2 YYNGEE, per germline. The CDR3 contains 13 residues. The CDR3 bases are TGTGCCAGCAGCTATCGGACAGGGCAGGTGCAGTACTTC. Its protein product is CASSYRTGQVQYF.

J is TRBJ2-7 and V is TRBV11-3; unclear D gene. Germline loops: CDR1 SGHNT, CDR2 YENEEA. Trimming stripped 5 bases from V and 7 bases from J, with 18 bases between. The CDR3 length is 14 residues. CDR3 bases: TGTGCCAGCAGCGAGGTTGGGTCCTACAATGAGCAGTACTTC. This translates into CASSEVGSYNEQYF.

This chain connects TRBV20-1 to TRBJ2-5; TRBD1 is a possible D gene (5 bases). Germline V gene data show CDR1 as DFQATT and CDR2 as SNEGSKA (reference sequence). This CDR3 has 11 amino acids. CDR3 region: CRIDREETQYF. The CDR3 nucleotides are TGCAGGATCGACAGAGAAGAGACCCAGTACTTC.

This sequence joins TRBV12-3 or TRBV12-4 and TRBJ2-1, with D tentatively TRBD1 (6 bases). V was pared by 8 bases and J by 4 bases, with 15 bases between. The CDR3 runs 14 residues. The CDR3 DNA follows: TGTGCCAGCTGGGGACACAGGATTTACAATGAGCAGTTCTTC. Its protein is CASWGHRIYNEQFF.